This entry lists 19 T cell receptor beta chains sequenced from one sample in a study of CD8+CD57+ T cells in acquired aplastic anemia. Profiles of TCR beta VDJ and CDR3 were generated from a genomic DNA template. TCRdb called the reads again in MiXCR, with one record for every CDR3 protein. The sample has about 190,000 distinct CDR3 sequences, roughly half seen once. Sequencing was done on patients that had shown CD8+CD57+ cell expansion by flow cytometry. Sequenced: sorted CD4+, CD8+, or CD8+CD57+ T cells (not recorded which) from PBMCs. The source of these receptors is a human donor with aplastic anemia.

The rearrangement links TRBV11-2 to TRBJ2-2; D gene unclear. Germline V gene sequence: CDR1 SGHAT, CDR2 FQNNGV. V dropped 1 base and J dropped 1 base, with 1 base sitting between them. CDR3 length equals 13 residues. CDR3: CASSLVNTGELFF. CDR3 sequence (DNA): TGTGCCAGCAGCTTAGTGAACACCGGGGAGCTGTTTTTT. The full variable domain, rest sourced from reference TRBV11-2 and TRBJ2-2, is EAGVAQSPRYKIIEKRQSVAFWCNPISGHATLYWYQQILGQGPKLLIQFQNNGVVDDSQLPKDRFSAERLKGVDSTLKIQPAKLEDSAVYLCASSLVNTGELFFGEGSRLTVL.

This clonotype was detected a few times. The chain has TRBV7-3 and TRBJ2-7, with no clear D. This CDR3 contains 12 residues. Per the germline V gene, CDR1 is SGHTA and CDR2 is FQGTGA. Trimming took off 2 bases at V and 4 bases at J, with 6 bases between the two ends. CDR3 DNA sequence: TGTGCCAGCAGCTTAGCGAGGTACGAGCAGTACTTC. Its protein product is CASSLARYEQYF.

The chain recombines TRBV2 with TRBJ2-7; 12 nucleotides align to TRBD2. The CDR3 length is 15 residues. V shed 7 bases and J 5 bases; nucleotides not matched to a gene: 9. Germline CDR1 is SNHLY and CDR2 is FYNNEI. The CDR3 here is CASTSASGGADEQYF. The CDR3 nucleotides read TGTGCCAGCACCTCCGCTAGCGGGGGGGCAGACGAGCAGTACTTC.

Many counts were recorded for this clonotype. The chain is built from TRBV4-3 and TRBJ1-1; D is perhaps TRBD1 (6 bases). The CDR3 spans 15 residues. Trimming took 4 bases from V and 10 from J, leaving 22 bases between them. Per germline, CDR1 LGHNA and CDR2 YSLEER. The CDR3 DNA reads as TGCGCCAGCAGCCCACAAGGGGGTACAGGGTTAATAGCTTTCTTT. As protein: CASSPQGGTGLIAFF.

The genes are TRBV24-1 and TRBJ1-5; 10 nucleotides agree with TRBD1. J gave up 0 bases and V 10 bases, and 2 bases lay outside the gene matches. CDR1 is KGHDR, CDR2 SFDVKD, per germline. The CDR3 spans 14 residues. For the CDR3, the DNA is TGTGCCACAGGACAGGGGGATAGCAATCAGCCCCAGCATTTT. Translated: CATGQGDSNQPQHF.

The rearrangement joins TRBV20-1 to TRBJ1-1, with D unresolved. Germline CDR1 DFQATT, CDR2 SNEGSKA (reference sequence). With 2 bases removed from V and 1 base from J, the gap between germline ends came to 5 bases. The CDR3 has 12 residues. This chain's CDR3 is CSARPWNTEAFF. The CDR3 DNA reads TGCAGTGCTAGACCTTGGAACACTGAAGCTTTCTTT.

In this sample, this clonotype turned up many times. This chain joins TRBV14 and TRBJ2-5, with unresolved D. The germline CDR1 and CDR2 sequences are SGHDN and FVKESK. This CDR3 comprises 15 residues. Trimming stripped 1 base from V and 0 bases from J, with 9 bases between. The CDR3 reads CASSQGITYQETQYF. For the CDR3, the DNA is TGTGCCAGCAGCCAAGGGATAACGTACCAAGAGACCCAGTACTTC.

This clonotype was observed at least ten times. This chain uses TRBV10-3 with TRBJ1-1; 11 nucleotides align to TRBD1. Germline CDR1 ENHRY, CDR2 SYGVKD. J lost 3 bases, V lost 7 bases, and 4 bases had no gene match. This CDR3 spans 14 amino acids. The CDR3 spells CAIKGTGGDTEAFF. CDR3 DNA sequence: TGTGCCATCAAGGGGACAGGGGGTGACACTGAAGCTTTCTTT.

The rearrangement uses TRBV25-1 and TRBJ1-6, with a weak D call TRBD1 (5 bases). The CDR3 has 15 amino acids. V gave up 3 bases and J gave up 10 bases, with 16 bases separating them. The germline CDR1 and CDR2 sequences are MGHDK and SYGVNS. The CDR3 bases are TGTGCCAGCAGTGATAATGGTGGGTGGGACTCACCCCTCCACTTT. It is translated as CASSDNGGWDSPLHF.

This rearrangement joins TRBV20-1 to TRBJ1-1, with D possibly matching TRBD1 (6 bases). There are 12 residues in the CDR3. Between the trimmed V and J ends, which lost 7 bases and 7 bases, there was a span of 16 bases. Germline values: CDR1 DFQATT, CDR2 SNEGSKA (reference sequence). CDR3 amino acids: CSVHREGYEAFF. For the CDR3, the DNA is TGCAGTGTCCACAGGGAGGGTTATGAAGCTTTCTTT.

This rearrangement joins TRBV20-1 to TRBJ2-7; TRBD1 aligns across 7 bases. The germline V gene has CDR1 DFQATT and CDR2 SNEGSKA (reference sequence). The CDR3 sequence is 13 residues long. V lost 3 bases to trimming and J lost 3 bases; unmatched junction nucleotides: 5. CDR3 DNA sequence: TGCAGTGCTAGGGAGACAGGGTTCTACGAGCAGTACTTC. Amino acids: CSARETGFYEQYF.

This chain's CDR3 is CASGSTGAGGNTIYF. DNA of the CDR3: TGTGCTAGTGGTTCTACGGGGGCTGGGGGAAACACCATATATTTT. The chain recombines TRBV12-5 with TRBJ1-3, with a tentative D call TRBD1 (6 bases). V dropped 4 bases and J dropped 4 bases, with 14 bases sitting between them. The CDR3 sequence is 15 residues long. CDR1 LGHNT and CDR2 FRNRAP come from the germline V gene.

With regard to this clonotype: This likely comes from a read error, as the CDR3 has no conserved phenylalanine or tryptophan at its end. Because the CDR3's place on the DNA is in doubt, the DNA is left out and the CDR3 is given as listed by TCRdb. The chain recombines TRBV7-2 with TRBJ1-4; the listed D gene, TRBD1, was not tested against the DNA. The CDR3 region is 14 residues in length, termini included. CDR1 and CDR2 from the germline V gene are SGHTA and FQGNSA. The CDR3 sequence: CASSLVEGGPGLSS.

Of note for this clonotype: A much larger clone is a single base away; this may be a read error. The CDR3 sequence: CASSPLGIPNSYEQDF. CDR3 DNA sequence: TGTGCCAGCAGCCCACTCGGGATTCCAAACTCCTACGAGCAGGACTTC. The V gene is TRBV3-1, the J gene TRBJ2-1, with D perhaps matching TRBD2 (5 bases). The germline V gene encodes CDR1 LGHDT and CDR2 YNNKEL (reference sequence). The CDR3 has 16 residues.

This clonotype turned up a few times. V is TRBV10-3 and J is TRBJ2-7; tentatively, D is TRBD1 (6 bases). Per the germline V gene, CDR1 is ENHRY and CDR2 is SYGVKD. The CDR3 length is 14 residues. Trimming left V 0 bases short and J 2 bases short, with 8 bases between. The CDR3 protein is CAISESRTAYEQYF. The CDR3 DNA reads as TGTGCCATCAGTGAGTCGCGGACAGCCTACGAGCAGTACTTC.

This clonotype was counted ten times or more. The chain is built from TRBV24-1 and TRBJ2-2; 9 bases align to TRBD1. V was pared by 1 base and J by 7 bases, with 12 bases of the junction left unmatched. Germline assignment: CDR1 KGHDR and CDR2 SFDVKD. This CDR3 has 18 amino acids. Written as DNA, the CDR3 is TGTGCCACCAGTGATTTATCGGGACAGGGTTATCTTGGCGGGGAGCTGTTTTTT. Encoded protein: CATSDLSGQGYLGGELFF.

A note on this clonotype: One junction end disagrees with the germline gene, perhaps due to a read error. CDR3 nucleotides: TGTGTCAGCGGCCCCAGGACTAGCGGGACCTACAATGAGCAGTTCTTC. It yields the protein CVSGPRTSGTYNEQFF. This chain uses TRBV7-3 with TRBJ2-1; 12 bases match TRBD2. The CDR3 extends over 16 amino acids. Per germline, CDR1 SGHTA and CDR2 FQGTGA.

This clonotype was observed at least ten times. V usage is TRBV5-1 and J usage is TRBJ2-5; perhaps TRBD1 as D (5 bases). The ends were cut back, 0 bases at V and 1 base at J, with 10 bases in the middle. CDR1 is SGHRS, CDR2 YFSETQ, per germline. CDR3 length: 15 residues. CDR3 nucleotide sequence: TGCGCCAGCAGCTTGGGCGGTACAGGCCAAGAGACCCAGTACTTC. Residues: CASSLGGTGQETQYF.

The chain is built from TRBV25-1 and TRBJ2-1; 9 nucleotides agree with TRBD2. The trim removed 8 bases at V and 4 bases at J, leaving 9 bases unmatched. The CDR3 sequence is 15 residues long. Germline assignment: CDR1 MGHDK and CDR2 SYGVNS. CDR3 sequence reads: CASSPRTSDYNEQFF. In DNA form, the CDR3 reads TGTGCCAGCTCACCGCGGACTAGCGATTACAATGAGCAGTTCTTC.